This T cell receptor (beta chain) was documented in a study of cytomegalovirus exposure and HLA in healthy donors. The primer mix had 60 Vbeta and 13 Jbeta primers. Here immunoSEQ multiplex PCR was the method, and the copy in TCRdb shows in-frame clones only, minus some. The sample shows about 260,000 clones, around four fifths of them seen only once. The trim removed 6 bases at V and 2 bases at J, leaving 5 bases unmatched. The germline CDR1 and CDR2 sequences are MNHEY and SVGAGI. The CDR3 loop spans 14 amino acids. For this clone: Antigen: not known.

Study-level findings and limits: A likely sequencing artifact accounted for one observed cluster of highly shared sequence variants. Reportedly, cytomegalovirus status was diagnosed with high sensitivity and specificity. Evidence from a later analysis indicated that most CMV-associated TCR beta chains looked HLA-restricted.

What was sequenced was PBMCs. This chain connects TRBV6-5 to TRBJ2-7; 9 nucleotides match TRBD1. This clonotype was obtained from a woman aged 40 to 49 in good health and CMV-seropositive. The CDR3 nucleotides read TGTGCCAGCAGGACGACAGGGGGACCCTACGAGCAGTACTTC. Its protein is CASRTTGGPYEQYF.